This T cell receptor (beta chain) is from a study of blood T cell repertoires in COVID-19. In the source study's methods: Reference gene primer amplification yielded estimated nucleated cell counts. Produced via immunoSEQ multiplex PCR; TCRdb's table is partial and in-frame only. That table supplies the V and J calls and clone size; D and trimming were determined from the DNA. The table lists fewer than 250,000 clones, 88% of them singletons. This CDR3 has 15 residues. Trimming stripped 5 bases from V and 9 bases from J, with 20 bases between. Per germline, CDR1 SGHTA and CDR2 FQGNSA. This sequence originates from a woman in her forties or fifties with acute COVID-19. The specimen sequenced was PBMCs or T cells enriched from blood (not recorded which). The V gene is TRBV7-2, the J gene TRBJ2-4; TRBD1 is a possible D gene (6 bases). The chain's CDR3 is CASSPPGTPRGIQYF. The CDR3 bases are TGTGCCAGCAGCCCCCCAGGGACACCGAGGGGCATTCAGTACTTC.